The 15 T cell receptor beta chains given below trace back to one sample, sequenced in a study of T cells after posttransplantation cyclophosphamide. Assay used: immunoSEQ multiplex PCR; TCRdb lists only in-frame clones, some missing. This sample carries about 53,000 clones, more than 70% of them seen once, and the ten largest clones take approximately 2.6%. Sequenced input: PBMCs. The receptors here all came from a man aged 25-45 years with a blood cancer, CMV-positive, and with a related stem cell donor.

V and J are TRBV19 and TRBJ2-3, with D possibly being TRBD1 (6 bases). Germline assignment: CDR1 LNHDA and CDR2 SQIVND (reference sequence). This CDR3 comprises 14 residues. Trimming removed 4 bases from V and 4 bases from J, with 12 bases in between. For the CDR3, the DNA is TGTGCCAGTAGTACACAGGGTTGGCCAGATACGCAGTATTTT. Translating gives CASSTQGWPDTQYF.

This sequence joins TRBV9 and TRBJ2-3, with TRBD2 matching over 8 bases. Per germline, CDR1 SGDLS and CDR2 YYNGEE. CDR3 size: 17 residues. The J segment lost 0 bases and the V segment lost 4 bases, leaving 10 bases of the junction unmatched. CDR3 DNA sequence: TGTGCCAGCAGCTCGGCGGGGGGCGGTACTAGCACAGATACGCAGTATTTT. Amino acid sequence: CASSSAGGGTSTDTQYF. Complete variable domain (other parts from reference TRBV9 and TRBJ2-3): DSGVTQTPKHLITATGQRVTLRCSPRSGDLSVYWYQQSLDQGLQFLIQYYNGEERAKGNILERFSAQQFPDLHSELNLSSLELGDSALYFCASSSAGGGTSTDTQYFGPGTRLTVL.

This chain joins TRBV4-2 and TRBJ2-7; 12 bases agree with TRBD2. Germline V lookup: CDR1 LGHNA, CDR2 YNFKEQ. The V segment lost 7 bases and the J segment 4 bases; nucleotides outside the gene matches: 11. The CDR3 has 16 residues. CDR3 DNA: TGTGCCAGCAAGCCCGCGAGCACTAGCGGGGGGTACGAGCAGTACTTC. Protein product: CASKPASTSGGYEQYF.

The chain couples TRBV6-1 to TRBJ2-7; no clear D. Germline-derived CDR1 and CDR2 are MNHNS and SASEGT. This CDR3 region has 11 residues. V was shortened by 1 base and J by 7 bases, with 5 bases between the two germline ends. In DNA form, the CDR3 reads TGTGCCAGCAGTGAAGTGAGGGAGCAGTACTTC. Translation gives CASSEVREQYF.

The rearrangement joins TRBV19 to TRBJ1-3, with D unresolved. The CDR3 is 16 residues long. Germline V gene data show CDR1 as LNHDA and CDR2 as SQIVND (reference sequence). Trimming removed 3 bases at V and 1 base at J, with 13 bases between. CDR3 DNA sequence: TGTGCCAGTAGTATTTCTTTAGGAGCTTCTGGAAACACCATATATTTT. As protein: CASSISLGASGNTIYF.

The rearrangement links TRBV9 to TRBJ2-7; D gene unclear. V shed 5 bases and J shed 4 bases, with 19 bases lying between them. Germline-derived CDR1 and CDR2 are SGDLS and YYNGEE. The CDR3 length is 15 residues. The chain's CDR3 is CASSPGIGSNYEQYF. The CDR3 nucleotides read TGTGCCAGCAGTCCGGGTATCGGATCAAATTACGAGCAGTACTTC.

The V and J genes are TRBV7-2 and TRBJ1-4; D uncertain. Germline CDR1 is SGHTA and CDR2 is FQGNSA. With 3 bases removed from V and 8 bases from J, the gap between germline ends came to 10 bases. The CDR3 covers 13 residues. The CDR3 DNA reads as TGTGCCAGCAGCTTGTGGGGAGGGGAAAAACTGTTTTTT. As protein: CASSLWGGEKLFF.

The CDR3 DNA follows: TGCGCCAGCAGCCCGAGCGGGGAATCCTACGAGCAGTACTTC. It is translated as CASSPSGESYEQYF. This chain connects TRBV5-1 to TRBJ2-5; 7 bases align to TRBD2. Judging by the DNA end, TRBJ2-7 fits better; the J call may be wrong. This CDR3 comprises 14 residues. Germline lookup yields CDR1 SGHRS and CDR2 YFSETQ.

The rearrangement joins TRBV7-2 to TRBJ2-3, with TRBD2 matching 10 bases. The CDR3 consists of 16 residues. The junction had 0 bases not matched to a gene; V was cut back by 0 bases and J by 0 bases. From germline, CDR1 is SGHTA and CDR2 FQGNSA. This CDR3 is CASSLATSGSTDTQYF. CDR3 coding DNA: TGTGCCAGCAGCTTAGCGACTAGCGGGAGCACAGATACGCAGTATTTT.

The rearrangement uses TRBV11-2 and TRBJ2-7; a weak D match, TRBD1 (5 bases). CDR3 length equals 15 residues. The V gene's germline CDR1 is SGHAT and CDR2 FQNNGV. The ends were cut back, 5 bases at V and 0 bases at J, with 14 bases in the middle. CDR3 in amino acids: CASSPPQGSSYEQYF. CDR3 bases: TGTGCCAGCAGCCCTCCCCAGGGAAGCTCCTACGAGCAGTACTTC.

The chain combines TRBV7-2 with TRBJ2-7; 9 bases map to TRBD2. Germline CDR1 reads SGHTA; CDR2 reads FQGNSA. V was pared by 5 bases and J by 2 bases, with 7 bases of the junction left unmatched. This CDR3 has 15 residues. CDR3 nucleotides: TGTGCCAGCAGCCTTAGCGGGGGAGCTCCCTACGAGCAGTACTTC. Translating it yields CASSLSGGAPYEQYF. Complete variable domain (other parts from reference TRBV7-2 and TRBJ2-7): GAGVSQSPSNKVTEKGKDVELRCDPISGHTALYWYRQSLGQGLEFLIYFQGNSAPDKSGLPSDRFSAERTGGSVSTLTIQRTQQEDSAVYLCASSLSGGAPYEQYFGPGTRLTVT.

This chain links TRBV5-1 with TRBJ1-1; TRBD1 matches at 9 bases. Germline-derived CDR1 and CDR2 are SGHRS and YFSETQ. The CDR3 has 15 amino acids. Trimming at V came to 1 base and at J to 5 bases, leaving 6 bases not matched to a gene. The CDR3 spells CASSLPGQGTTEAFF. In DNA, the CDR3 is TGCGCCAGCAGCTTGCCGGGACAGGGTACAACTGAAGCTTTCTTT. Full variable domain (remainder filled in from reference TRBV5-1 and TRBJ1-1): KAGVTQTPRYLIKTRGQQVTLSCSPISGHRSVSWYQQTPGQGLQFLFEYFSETQRNKGNFPGRFSGRQFSNSRSEMNVSTLELGDSALYLCASSLPGQGTTEAFFGQGTRLTVV.

The J gene is TRBJ2-7, the V gene TRBV28; TRBD2 aligns across 11 bases. The V and J ends lost 6 bases and 5 bases, in that order; junction bases with no gene match: 12. The germline CDR1 and CDR2 sequences are MDHEN and SYDVKM. This CDR3 has 16 residues. The CDR3 bases are TGTGCCAGCAGCCCACCCCTAGCGGGAGGAGTTCACGAGCAGTACTTC. Protein product: CASSPPLAGGVHEQYF.

The chain has TRBV15 and TRBJ1-1, with D perhaps matching TRBD1 (5 bases). This CDR3 comprises 14 residues. Germline V gene sequence: CDR1 LNHNV, CDR2 YYDKDF (reference sequence). With 0 bases removed from V and 1 base from J, the gap between germline ends came to 6 bases. As DNA, the CDR3 is TGTGCCACCAGCAGAGAGGGGGGGAACACTGAAGCTTTCTTT. Translated: CATSREGGNTEAFF.

This clone has more than one count but fewer than ten. The V call is TRBV6-5, the J call TRBJ1-2, with unresolved D. This CDR3 region has 15 residues. Per the germline V gene, CDR1 is MNHEY and CDR2 is SVGAGI. V lost 2 bases and J lost 8, with 18 bases in between. The CDR3 DNA sequence: TGTGCCAGCAGTTACAGTACCCCAGGCACAGAGGGCTACACCTTC. Translating it yields CASSYSTPGTEGYTF.